This paragraph reports one T cell receptor beta chain. The target of this receptor is not known. No clone much larger than this one lies a single base away; base qualities are absent. The record originates from a study of blood T cell repertoires in COVID-19 (dated by TCRdb to 2018 to 2021). Regarding the complete study: Samples from collaborators originated in the United States, Italy and Spain and spanned both the acute and convalescent phases of COVID-19. The prospective study material was composed of cDNA or gDNA derived from T cells, B-cell-depleted T cells, or PBMCs. Subjects who had been exposed to COVID-19, were actively infected with it, or had recovered from it provided the deeply sampled blood TCRbeta repertoires that made up the dataset. The repertoires were made available in a free public database intended to serve as a resource for research on the immune response to SARS-CoV-2. Samples were obtained from the ongoing ImmuneRACE study (first 160 participants) and from some 1,300 subjects provided by 6 global collaborators. Sample metadata almost always included a de-identified subject ID, COVID-19 status, age in years and sex. Where HLA class I and class II types were available, the types were taken from metadata supplied by the sample provider, not from assay-based typing. General conclusions and limits of the study: Clinical and demographic metadata were provided uncurated, with the amount varying by source and participant.

TCRbeta CDR3 regions were amplified from genomic DNA using the immunoSEQ Assay, a bias-controlled multiplex PCR. Per the original workflow: The number of nucleated cells in each sample was estimated by amplification of reference gene primers within the assay. To quantify the absolute abundance of each unique TCRbeta CDR3 rearrangement, sequence reads were collapsed and filtered. For each sample, productive Simpson clonality was calculated as the square root of Simpson's diversity index across productive rearrangements. What TCRdb holds here is the immuneACCESS table cut down to in-frame rearrangements. Part of the clones is not present; checked against another copy, under half of the missing clones reflect an unresolved V gene, and the others are unexplained. The D gene and trimming were derived from the DNA, and the V and J assignments and clone size from that table. For this sample there are 130,000 to 150,000 clones; about 85% appear just once. The top ten clonotypes cover about 2.6% of the sample.

The CDR3 sequence holds 14 residues, the cysteine and phenylalanine included. This entry keeps only the CDR3 DNA: 42 bases, framed from base 1. CDR1 and CDR2 were assigned from the germline V gene as MGHDK and SYGVNS. The junction shows trimming of 5 bases on V and 4 bases on J, and the gene matches do not reach 0 bases of it. The collaborating institutions used their own protocols to collect whole blood in K2EDTA tubes. For TCRbeta analysis, collaborator samples were shipped as frozen whole blood, as isolated PBMCs, or as DNA extracted from either sample type. The chain is made from TRBV25-1 and TRBJ2-2, with 11 middle bases fitting TRBD2. This clonotype was sampled from a human donor with acute or convalescent COVID-19. The donor label of this sample is uncertain. What was sequenced was peripheral blood. The encoded CDR3 is CASSLAGGTGELFF. In nucleotides, the sequence is TGTGCCAGCAGTCTAGCGGGAGGCACCGGGGAGCTGTTTTTT.